The rows below give T cell receptor beta chains drawn from one sample of a study of identical twins. TCRdb processed the 5' RACE reads anew with MiXCR; each CDR3 protein has one entry. The data contain 700,000 to 950,000 distinct CDR3 sequences, 9% to 15% of them singletons. These data were also reused for a study on yellow fever vaccine responses in identical twins.

Material: PBMCs. Source of these receptors: a woman in her late teens or twenties in good health. The conserved cysteine and the conserved F or W are not part of the CDR3 here. The size entry is marked missing in some rows and otherwise reads once, few, many or a size class.

size | J | length | V | CDR3
NA | TRBJ2-7 | 13 | TRBV10-3 | AISGGSGSVYEQY
few | TRBJ2-1 | 14 | TRBV29-1 | SVGAAGSIAGDEQF
NA | TRBJ1-6 | 13 | TRBV28 | ASTGRGQGNSPLH
NA | TRBJ2-6 | 15 | TRBV7-9 | ASSSGQGRSGANVLT
many | TRBJ2-1 | 15 | TRBV6-5 | ASSSPRTSGAYNEQF
NA | TRBJ1-2 | 14 | TRBV7-8 | ASSLQGQIANYGYT
NA | TRBJ1-4 | 13 | TRBV5-1 | ASSSEQGANEKLF
few | TRBJ2-5 | 13 | TRBV12-3/TRBV12-4 | ASVGGAGDQETQY
NA | TRBJ2-3 | 14 | TRBV7-2 | ASRLYSGASPDTQY
NA | TRBJ2-2 | 14 | TRBV9 | ASSAVLAANTGELF
NA | TRBJ2-3 | 16 | TRBV6-5 | ASSYSRGGEGRTDTQY
few | TRBJ2-7 | 12 | TRBV5-1 | ASSRDRGTAQQY
few | TRBJ2-7 | 13 | TRBV5-4 | ASSLGRELSYEQY
many | TRBJ2-1 | 13 | TRBV12-3/TRBV12-4 | ASSPRGGGYNEQF
NA | TRBJ2-5 | 12 | TRBV7-7 | ASSPTRTRETQY
many | TRBJ2-5 | 12 | TRBV5-1 | ASSLGGGRETQY
many | TRBJ2-2 | 15 | TRBV12-3/TRBV12-4 | ASSFPGLAGITGELF
few | TRBJ1-1 | 12 | TRBV3-1 | ASSQGDLGTEAF
NA | TRBJ2-4 | 13 | TRBV29-1 | SVESDRGRFNIQY
few | TRBJ2-2 | 12 | TRBV20-1 | SARDPRTTGELF
few | TRBJ2-3 | 15 | TRBV28 | ASSLPGLAPSTDTQY
NA | TRBJ2-5 | 13 | TRBV7-9 | ASSLADILGETQY
few | TRBJ2-7 | 13 | TRBV4-1 | ASSQVSSGYYEQY